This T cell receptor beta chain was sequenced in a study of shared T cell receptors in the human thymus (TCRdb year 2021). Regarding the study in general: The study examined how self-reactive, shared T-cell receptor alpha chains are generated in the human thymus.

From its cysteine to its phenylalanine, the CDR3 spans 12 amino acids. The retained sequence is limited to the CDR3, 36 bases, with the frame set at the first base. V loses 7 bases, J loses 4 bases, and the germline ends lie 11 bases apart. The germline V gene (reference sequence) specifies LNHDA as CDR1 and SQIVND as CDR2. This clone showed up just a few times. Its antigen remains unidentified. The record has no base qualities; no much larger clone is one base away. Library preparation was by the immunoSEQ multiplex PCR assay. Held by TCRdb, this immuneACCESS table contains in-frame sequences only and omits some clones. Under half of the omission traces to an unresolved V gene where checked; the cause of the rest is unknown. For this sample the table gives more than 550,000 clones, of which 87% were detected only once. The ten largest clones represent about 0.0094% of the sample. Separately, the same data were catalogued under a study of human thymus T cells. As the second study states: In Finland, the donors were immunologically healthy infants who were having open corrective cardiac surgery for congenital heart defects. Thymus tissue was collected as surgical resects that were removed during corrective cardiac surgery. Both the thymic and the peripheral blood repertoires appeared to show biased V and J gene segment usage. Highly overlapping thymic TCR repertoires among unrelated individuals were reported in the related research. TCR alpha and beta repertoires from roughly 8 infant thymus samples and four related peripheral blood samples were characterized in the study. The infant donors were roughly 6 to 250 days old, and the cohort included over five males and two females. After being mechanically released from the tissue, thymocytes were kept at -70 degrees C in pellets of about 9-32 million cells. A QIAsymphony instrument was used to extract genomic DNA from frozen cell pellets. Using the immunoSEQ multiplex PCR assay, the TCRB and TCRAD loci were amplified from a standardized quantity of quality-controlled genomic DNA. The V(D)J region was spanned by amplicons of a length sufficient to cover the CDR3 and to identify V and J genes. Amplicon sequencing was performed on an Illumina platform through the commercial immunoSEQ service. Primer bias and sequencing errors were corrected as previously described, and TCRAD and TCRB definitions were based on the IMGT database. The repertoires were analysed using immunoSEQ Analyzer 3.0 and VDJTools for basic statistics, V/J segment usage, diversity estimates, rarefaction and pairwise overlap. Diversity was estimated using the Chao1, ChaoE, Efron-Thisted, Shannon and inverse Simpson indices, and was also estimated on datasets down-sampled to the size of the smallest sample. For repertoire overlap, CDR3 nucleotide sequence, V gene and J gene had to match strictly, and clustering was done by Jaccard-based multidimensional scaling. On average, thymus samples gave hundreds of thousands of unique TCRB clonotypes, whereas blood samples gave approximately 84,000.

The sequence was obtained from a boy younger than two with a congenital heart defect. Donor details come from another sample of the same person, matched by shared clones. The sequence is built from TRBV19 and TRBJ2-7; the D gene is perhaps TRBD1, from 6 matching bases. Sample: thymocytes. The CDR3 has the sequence CASTGAVYEQYF. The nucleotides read TGTGCCAGTACAGGGGCAGTTTACGAGCAGTACTTC.